Included here is one TCR beta chain sequence, with context. The source of the sample is a study of identical twins. MiXCR, applied by TCRdb to the 5' RACE reads, yields one record per CDR3 protein. The table shows 400,000 to 650,000 distinct CDR3 sequences, with less than 25% occurring only once. Trimming removed 11 bases at V and 1 base at J, with 8 bases between. The CDR3 extends over 12 amino acids. Germline V CDR1 and CDR2: SGHNT, YENEEA. These data were also filed under a second study, of T cells expressing NK-cell markers. That report adds: As a fraction of CD8+ T cells, dominant NKG2C+ clonotypes reached about 1.0-8% in roughly 6 donors.

Sample: CD4+ T cells sorted from blood. This TCR came from a woman between 18 and 29 years old in good health. The chain is built from TRBV11-3 and TRBJ2-2; TRBD2 might be the D (5 bases). CDR3 sequence (DNA): TGTGCCCTCGGGGTGAACACCGGGGAGCTGTTTTTT. Translation gives CALGVNTGELFF.